The sequence of this T cell receptor (beta chain) was determined in a study of CD8+CD57+ T cells in acquired aplastic anemia. Across the study: DNA from sorted CD4+ and CD8+ cells averaged about 3.2 ug. Researchers reported that healthy donors averaged about 11 million reads for CD4+ cells. Study outcomes and limitations: Found in both controls and patients were around 31 CD8+ CDR3 sequences.

In germline, CDR1 is MNHEY, CDR2 SMNVEV (reference sequence). Trimming pared 4 bases from V and 3 bases from J, leaving 10 bases between. The CDR3 totals 13 residues. This clonotype occurred many times. Its antigen is undetermined. The study profiled TCR beta VDJ and CDR3 using genomic DNA as template. TCRdb re-analysed the reads in MiXCR, keeping a single row per CDR3 protein. In the table there are a few hundred thousand distinct CDR3 sequences, approximately 57% of which are singletons. The sequence derives from a human donor in good health. Sequenced sample: sorted CD4+, CD8+, or CD8+CD57+ T cells (not recorded which) from PBMCs. The chain is built from TRBV27 and TRBJ2-7; D might be TRBD1 (6 bases). CDR3 sequence: CASSYLDSYEQYF. CDR3 bases: TGTGCCAGCAGTTATTTGGACAGCTACGAGCAGTACTTC.